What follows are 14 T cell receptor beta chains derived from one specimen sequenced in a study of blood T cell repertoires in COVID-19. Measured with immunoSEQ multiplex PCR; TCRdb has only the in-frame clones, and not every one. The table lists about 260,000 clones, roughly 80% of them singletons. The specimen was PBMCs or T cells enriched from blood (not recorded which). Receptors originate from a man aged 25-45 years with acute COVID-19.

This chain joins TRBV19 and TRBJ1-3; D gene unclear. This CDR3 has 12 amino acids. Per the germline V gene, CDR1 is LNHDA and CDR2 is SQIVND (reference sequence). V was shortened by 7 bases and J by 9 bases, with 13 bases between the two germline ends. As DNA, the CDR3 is TGTGCCAGTATTTCCCCGCCGGTCACCATATATTTT. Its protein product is CASISPPVTIYF.

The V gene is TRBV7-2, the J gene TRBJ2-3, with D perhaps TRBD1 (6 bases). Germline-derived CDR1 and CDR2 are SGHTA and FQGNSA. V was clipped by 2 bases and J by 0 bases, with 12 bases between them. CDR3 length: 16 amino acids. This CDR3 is CASSLRQVPSTDTQYF. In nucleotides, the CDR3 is TGTGCCAGCAGCTTACGACAGGTACCCAGCACAGATACGCAGTATTTT.

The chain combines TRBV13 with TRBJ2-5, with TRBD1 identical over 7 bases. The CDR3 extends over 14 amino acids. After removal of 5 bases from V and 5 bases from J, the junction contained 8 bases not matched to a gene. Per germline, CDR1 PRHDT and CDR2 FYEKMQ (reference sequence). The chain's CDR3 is CASSAGGARETQYF. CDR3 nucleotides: TGTGCCAGCAGCGCAGGGGGAGCCAGGGAGACCCAGTACTTC. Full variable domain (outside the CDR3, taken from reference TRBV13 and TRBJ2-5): AAGVIQSPRHLIKEKRETATLKCYPIPRHDTVYWYQQGPGQDPQFLISFYEKMQSDKGSIPDRFSAQQFSDYHSELNMSSLELGDSALYFCASSAGGARETQYFGPGTRLLVL.

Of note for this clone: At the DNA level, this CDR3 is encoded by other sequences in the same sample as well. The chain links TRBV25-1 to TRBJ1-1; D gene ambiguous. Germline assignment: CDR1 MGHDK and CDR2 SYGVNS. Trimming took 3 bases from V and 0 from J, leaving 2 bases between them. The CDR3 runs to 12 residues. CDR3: CASSDLNTEAFF. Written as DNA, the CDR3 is TGTGCCAGCAGTGACTTGAACACTGAAGCTTTCTTT.

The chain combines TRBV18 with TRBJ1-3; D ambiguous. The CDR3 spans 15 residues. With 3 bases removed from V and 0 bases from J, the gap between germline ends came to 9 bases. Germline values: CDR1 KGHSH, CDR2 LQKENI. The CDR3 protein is CASSPIQASGNTIYF. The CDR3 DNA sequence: TGTGCCAGCTCACCTATCCAGGCCTCTGGAAACACCATATATTTT.

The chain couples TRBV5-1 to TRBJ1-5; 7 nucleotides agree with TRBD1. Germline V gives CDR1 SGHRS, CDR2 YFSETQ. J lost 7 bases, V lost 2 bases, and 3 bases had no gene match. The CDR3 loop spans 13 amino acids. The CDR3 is CASSFDRDQPQHF. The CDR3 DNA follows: TGCGCCAGCAGCTTCGACAGGGACCAGCCCCAGCATTTT.

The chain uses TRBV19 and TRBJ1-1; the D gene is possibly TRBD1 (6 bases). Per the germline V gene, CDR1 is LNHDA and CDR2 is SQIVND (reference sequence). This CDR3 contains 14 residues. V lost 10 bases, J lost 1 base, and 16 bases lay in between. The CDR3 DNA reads TGTGCCACTACCGGACAGACTAAGAACACTGAAGCTTTCTTT. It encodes CATTGQTKNTEAFF.

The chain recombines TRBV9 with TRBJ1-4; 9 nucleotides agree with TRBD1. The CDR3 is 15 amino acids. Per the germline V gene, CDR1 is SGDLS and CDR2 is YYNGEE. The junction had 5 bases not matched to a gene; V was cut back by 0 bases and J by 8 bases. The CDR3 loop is CASSVADRGREKLFF. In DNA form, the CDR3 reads TGTGCCAGCAGCGTAGCTGACAGGGGGAGGGAAAAACTGTTTTTT.

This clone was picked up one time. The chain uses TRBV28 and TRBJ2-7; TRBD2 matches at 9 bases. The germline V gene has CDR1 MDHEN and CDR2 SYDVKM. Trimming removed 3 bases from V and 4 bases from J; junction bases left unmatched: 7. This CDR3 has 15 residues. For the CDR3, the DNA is TGTGCCAGCAGTTTTATGCGGGAGGGAAGATACGAGCAGTACGTC. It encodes CASSFMREGRYEQYV.

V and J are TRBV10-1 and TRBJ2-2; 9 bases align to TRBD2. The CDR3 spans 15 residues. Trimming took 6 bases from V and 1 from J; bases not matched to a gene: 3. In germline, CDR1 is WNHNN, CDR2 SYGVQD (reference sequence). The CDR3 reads CASSMTSGNTGELFF. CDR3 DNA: TGCGCCAGCAGCATGACTAGCGGGAACACCGGGGAGCTGTTTTTT.

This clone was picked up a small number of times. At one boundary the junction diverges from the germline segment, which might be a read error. CDR3 in amino acids: CASSLGRGHTTQYF. As DNA, the CDR3 is TGTGCTAGCAGCTTAGGCAGGGGGCATACTACGCAGTATTTT. This rearrangement joins TRBV7-7 to TRBJ2-3, with 8 positions matching TRBD1. Per germline, CDR1 SSHAT and CDR2 FNYEAQ (reference sequence). The CDR3 spans 14 residues. The complete variable domain, with remaining parts taken from reference TRBV7-7 and TRBJ2-3, reads GAGVSQSPRYKVTKRGQDVTLRCDPISSHATLYWYQQALGQGPEFLTYFNYEAQPDKSGLPSDRFSAERPEGSISTLTIQRTEQRDSAMYRCASSLGRGHTTQYFGPGTRLTVL.

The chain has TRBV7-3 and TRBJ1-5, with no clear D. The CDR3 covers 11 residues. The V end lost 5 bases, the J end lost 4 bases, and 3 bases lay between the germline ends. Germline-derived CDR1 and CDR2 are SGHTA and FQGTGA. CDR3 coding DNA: TGTGCCAGCAGCCAAAATCAGCCCCAGCATTTT. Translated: CASSQNQPQHF.

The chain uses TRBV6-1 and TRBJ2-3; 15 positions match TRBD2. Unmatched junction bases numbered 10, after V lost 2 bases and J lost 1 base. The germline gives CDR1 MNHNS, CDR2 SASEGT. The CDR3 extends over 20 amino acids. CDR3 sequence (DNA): TGTGCCAGCAGTGAAAAATCGAGGGGACTAGCGGGGGGAGGCACAGATACGCAGTATTTT. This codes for CASSEKSRGLAGGGTDTQYF.

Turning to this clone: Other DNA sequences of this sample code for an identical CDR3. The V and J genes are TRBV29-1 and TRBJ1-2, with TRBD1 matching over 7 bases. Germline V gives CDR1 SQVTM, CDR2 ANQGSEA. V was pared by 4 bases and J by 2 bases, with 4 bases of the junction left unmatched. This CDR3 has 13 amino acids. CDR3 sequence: CSVGDRGNYGYTF. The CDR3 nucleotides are TGCAGCGTTGGGGACAGAGGAAACTATGGCTACACCTTC.